The rows below give T cell receptor beta chains drawn from one sample of a study of blood T cells in healthy people across ages. TCRdb reprocessed the 5' RACE reads via MiXCR and lists one record per CDR3 protein. The sample yields hundreds of thousands of distinct CDR3 sequences, 40% to 50% seen once. Sequencing was performed on blood. These receptors all come from a man in his sixties in good health. Both conserved end residues are part of each CDR3. Each record gives: CDR3 DNA, CDR3 protein, clone size, V gene, CDR3 length, J gene, D gene. A D gene is named only where the DNA matches it firmly. Some rows mark clone size as missing; the rest say once, few, many or name a class of expanded clone.

TGCGCCAGCAGCCAAGATCCCCAGGGCTCCTACGAGCAGTACTTC | CASSQDPQGSYEQYF | few | TRBV4-3 | 15 | TRBJ2-7 | NA
TGTGCCAGCAGCTTATTTATGAGTAGCAATCAGCCCCAGCATTTT | CASSLFMSSNQPQHF | few | TRBV7-2 | 15 | TRBJ1-5 | NA
TGTGCCTCACCTCGACAGGGGGAATACAATGAGCAGTTCTTC | CASPRQGEYNEQFF | NA | TRBV30 | 14 | TRBJ2-1 | TRBD1
TGTGCCAGCAGCTTATTGGGAGGCGGGGGGCTAAATACGCAGTATTTT | CASSLLGGGGLNTQYF | NA | TRBV7-3 | 16 | TRBJ2-3 | TRBD2
TGTGCCAGCAGCTTAATGGGACTTGTACAAGAGACCCAGTACTTC | CASSLMGLVQETQYF | NA | TRBV7-2 | 15 | TRBJ2-5 | NA
TGTGCCAGCAGTGAAATCGCGGATACGCAGTATTTT | CASSEIADTQYF | NA | TRBV2 | 12 | TRBJ2-3 | NA
TGTGCCAGCAGTCCCCTTGGGGGGACAGGGGATATCAATGAGCAGTTCTTC | CASSPLGGTGDINEQFF | few | TRBV6-1 | 17 | TRBJ2-1 | TRBD1
TGTGCCAGCAGTCCCCCCCAGGGGAATGAGCAGTTCTTC | CASSPPQGNEQFF | few | TRBV28 | 13 | TRBJ2-1 | NA
TGCAGTGCTAGCCCCGGGGGAGATACGCAGTATTTT | CSASPGGDTQYF | NA | TRBV20-1 | 12 | TRBJ2-3 | NA
TGTGCCAGCAGCTCACGGGGGGGACGAAACACAGATACGCAGTATTTT | CASSSRGGRNTDTQYF | NA | TRBV7-2 | 16 | TRBJ2-3 | TRBD2
TGTGCCAGCAGCTCCCGGACAGGGGGTTCCGGGGAGCTGTTTTTT | CASSSRTGGSGELFF | few | TRBV7-2 | 15 | TRBJ2-2 | TRBD1
TGTGCCAGCAGTTATTCCCCAGGCAGGTTATCCTACGAGCAGTACTTC | CASSYSPGRLSYEQYF | few | TRBV6-9 | 16 | TRBJ2-7 | NA
TGCGCCAGCAGCCAAGATAGCAGGTGGAAGGAGCAGTTCTTC | CASSQDSRWKEQFF | many | TRBV4-3 | 14 | TRBJ2-1 | NA
TGTGCCAGCAGCTTCCAGGGGGCCTCCTATAATTCACCCCTCCACTTT | CASSFQGASYNSPLHF | NA | TRBV11-2 | 16 | TRBJ1-6 | TRBD1
TGTGCTAGTGCTTTGGGGGGCGCTAGCACAGATACGCAGTATTTT | CASALGGASTDTQYF | NA | TRBV12-5 | 15 | TRBJ2-3 | NA
TGTGCCAGCAGTTTCGGTGCAACTAATGGAAAACTGTTTTTT | CASSFGATNGKLFF | once | TRBV12-3/TRBV12-4 | 14 | TRBJ1-4 | NA
TGCAGCGTTGAGTTGGCAGATACGCAGTATTTT | CSVELADTQYF | NA | TRBV29-1 | 11 | TRBJ2-3 | NA
TGTGCCAGCAGTGATGGTTACGGCACTGAAGCTTTCTTT | CASSDGYGTEAFF | NA | TRBV2 | 13 | TRBJ1-1 | NA
TGTGCCAGCAGTCCCCGGGACAGCGGATCCTACGAGCAGTACTTC | CASSPRDSGSYEQYF | few | TRBV25-1 | 15 | TRBJ2-7 | TRBD1
TGTGCCAGCAGCTACAGGGACTATGGCTACACCTTC | CASSYRDYGYTF | many | TRBV2 | 12 | TRBJ1-2 | NA
TGTGCCAGCAGTTTCACGCGGTGTGGCTACACCTTC | CASSFTRCGYTF | once | TRBV12-3/TRBV12-4 | 12 | TRBJ1-2 | NA
TGTGCCAGCAGCCACCGACAGAAAACTAATGAAAAACTGTTTTTT | CASSHRQKTNEKLFF | NA | TRBV14 | 15 | TRBJ1-4 | NA
TGTGCCAGCAGCGTCCGGGGGGCCGGCGATGGCTACACCTTC | CASSVRGAGDGYTF | few | TRBV9 | 14 | TRBJ1-2 | NA
TGTGCCAGCAGTTTTAAGGGGGCCGTTGGTGGCTACACCTTC | CASSFKGAVGGYTF | NA | TRBV28 | 14 | TRBJ1-2 | TRBD1
TGTGCCAGCAGCTTACTAGCGGGGGGGTACACAGATACGCAGTATTTT | CASSLLAGGYTDTQYF | NA | TRBV7-2 | 16 | TRBJ2-3 | TRBD2
TGTGCCAGCAGCGGGGACGGTGCCGTAAAACTGTTTTTT | CASSGDGAVKLFF | few | TRBV11-2 | 13 | TRBJ1-4 | NA
TGTGCCAGCAGCTTAGAGGGAGTGGGGATTTCACCCCTCCACTTT | CASSLEGVGISPLHF | NA | TRBV7-2 | 15 | TRBJ1-6 | NA
TGCGCCAGCAGCCAGCCCCCGGGGGGCGGTAAAGATACGCAGTATTTT | CASSQPPGGGKDTQYF | NA | TRBV4-1 | 16 | TRBJ2-3 | NA
TGCAGCGTGAACTATAATGAAAAACTGTTTTTT | CSVNYNEKLFF | NA | TRBV29-1 | 11 | TRBJ1-4 | NA
TGTGCCAGCAGCCAAGGAAGGACAGGGGGATCCTACGAGCAGTACTTC | CASSQGRTGGSYEQYF | NA | TRBV14 | 16 | TRBJ2-7 | TRBD1
TGTGCCAGCTCACCACGGCAGGTTCTCCGTGGGGAGACCCAGTACTTC | CASSPRQVLRGETQYF | NA | TRBV18 | 16 | TRBJ2-5 | NA
TGTGCCAGCAGCCTGGGACTAGCGGGGGACAGGTACTTC | CASSLGLAGDRYF | few | TRBV11-2 | 13 | TRBJ2-7 | TRBD2
TGTGCCAGCAGGTACCGGGACAGCATCAGCAATGAGCAGTTCTTC | CASRYRDSISNEQFF | NA | TRBV7-2 | 15 | TRBJ2-1 | TRBD1
TGTGCCAGCTCACTCCGATCTGGGGCCAACGTCCTGACTTTC | CASSLRSGANVLTF | few | TRBV18 | 14 | TRBJ2-6 | NA
TGTGCCAGCAGCCCCATCGGGGGGGCCTACAATGAGCAGTTCTTC | CASSPIGGAYNEQFF | NA | TRBV6-5 | 15 | TRBJ2-1 | TRBD2
TGTGCCAGCAGTCGACAGGGCTCGGACACTGAAGCTTTCTTT | CASSRQGSDTEAFF | NA | TRBV12-3/TRBV12-4 | 14 | TRBJ1-1 | TRBD1
TGTGCCAGCAGAAACGGAGGGCAAACTGTCGTTCGGGCTAATGAAAAACTGTTTTTT | CASRNGGQTVVRANEKLFF | NA | TRBV2 | 19 | TRBJ1-4 | NA
TGTGCCAGCAGTGATGCCGGCCGGGCGGGGATAAACATTCAGTACTTC | CASSDAGRAGINIQYF | NA | TRBV25-1 | 16 | TRBJ2-4 | NA
TGCAGTGTGAGAGGAGGAGATAGCAATCAGCCCCAGCATTTT | CSVRGGDSNQPQHF | NA | TRBV20-1 | 14 | TRBJ1-5 | NA
TGTGCCAGCAGCCACTCTGCCCCTGAGCAGTTCTTC | CASSHSAPEQFF | NA | TRBV11-2 | 12 | TRBJ2-1 | NA
TGTGCCAGCAACAGGTGGGACAGAAACAATGAGCAGTTCTTC | CASNRWDRNNEQFF | many | TRBV27 | 14 | TRBJ2-1 | TRBD1
TGTGCCAGCAGCGTAGGCAGGGAGGACCTCTCCTATGGCTACACCTTC | CASSVGREDLSYGYTF | few | TRBV9 | 16 | TRBJ1-2 | NA
TGTGCCAGTAGTTTTTCCGGGACAGGGTTCTTGCAGACCCAGTACTTC | CASSFSGTGFLQTQYF | NA | TRBV19 | 16 | TRBJ2-5 | TRBD1
TGTGCCAGCACAGGCAGTCGAGCCCCAATGAACACTGAAGCTTTCTTT | CASTGSRAPMNTEAFF | NA | TRBV13 | 16 | TRBJ1-1 | NA
TGTGCCAGCAGCTTACTGGGAAACAACCCTTACAATGAGCAGTTCTTC | CASSLLGNNPYNEQFF | NA | TRBV7-9 | 16 | TRBJ2-1 | NA
TGTGCCAGCAGAGCGATTAGTACTGAGCAGTTCTTC | CASRAISTEQFF | NA | TRBV2 | 12 | TRBJ2-1 | NA
TGTGCCACCAGCAGAGATCTGGGGGGCAACTATGGCTACACCTTC | CATSRDLGGNYGYTF | NA | TRBV15 | 15 | TRBJ1-2 | NA